This record looks at one TCR beta chain sequence and its context. Methods used by the authors: For nucleated cells, counts were estimated from reference gene primer amplification. Sequencing used immunoSEQ multiplex PCR; TCRdb keeps in-frame clones, though not all of them. The DNA was the basis for D and trimming; V, J and clone size are from that table. The sample gives about 99,000 clones, about four fifths of which show up once; around 18% is in the top ten. The data were obtained in a study of blood T cell repertoires in COVID-19. Whole-study context: The study drew acute and convalescent COVID-19 samples from the United States, Italy and Spain. PBMCs, B-cell-depleted T cells, or T cells were the source of the cDNA or gDNA that made up the material.

Germline V CDR1 and CDR2: LNHNV, YYDKDF (reference sequence). Germline trimming cut 0 bases from V and 5 bases from J; bases unmatched to any gene: 6. The length of the CDR3 is 16 residues. The clonotype comes from an elderly woman with active or convalescent COVID-19. The J gene is TRBJ1-3, the V gene TRBV15, with TRBD1 matching 8 bases. The source material was peripheral blood. The CDR3 spells CATSRDPQGARNTIYF. CDR3 nucleotides: TGTGCCACCAGCAGAGATCCCCAGGGGGCCCGAAACACCATATATTTT.